Listed here are 7 T cell receptor beta chains from one sample, sequenced in a study of blood T cell repertoires in COVID-19. Sequencing was performed with immunoSEQ multiplex PCR; in TCRdb, only in-frame clones are kept and a portion is missing. The sample consists of more than 10,000 clones, roughly two thirds of them appearing once. The specimen sequenced was peripheral blood. The source is a human donor in a cohort sampled during active COVID-19.

This chain connects TRBV6-6 to TRBJ1-3; the match to TRBD1 covers 7 bases. Unmatched junction bases numbered 3, after V lost 2 bases and J lost 2 bases. This CDR3 spans 15 amino acids. Germline CDR1 MNHNY, CDR2 SVGAGI (reference sequence). The CDR3 protein is CASSYGRGTGNTIYF. The DNA for the CDR3 is TGTGCCAGCAGTTACGGCAGGGGGACTGGAAACACCATATATTTT.

The J gene is TRBJ2-1, the V gene TRBV19; no clear D. Trimming shortened V by 3 bases and J by 1 base, and 10 bases separated the two germline ends. Germline V gives CDR1 LNHDA, CDR2 SQIVND (reference sequence). The length of the CDR3 is 15 residues. As DNA, the CDR3 is TGTGCCAGTAGTATGATAGGCGGTTCCTACAATGAGCAGTTCTTC. This translates into CASSMIGGSYNEQFF.

This clone was counted between two and nine times. The chain carries TRBV5-1 and TRBJ1-2; the match to TRBD1 covers 7 bases. This CDR3 region has 15 residues. V lost 4 bases and J lost 3; bases outside the gene matches: 9. The germline V gene has CDR1 SGHRS and CDR2 YFSETQ. CDR3 coding DNA: TGCGCCAGCAGCGTTGGACAGGCCCGGGACTATGGCTACACCTTC. It codes for CASSVGQARDYGYTF.

V usage is TRBV15 and J usage is TRBJ2-3; 9 nucleotides agree with TRBD2. The V segment lost 1 base and the J segment 1 base; nucleotides outside the gene matches: 6. Germline CDR1 and CDR2: LNHNV and YYDKDF (reference sequence). CDR3 length equals 17 residues. The CDR3 region is CATSRAIAGARTDTQYF. The CDR3 DNA sequence: TGTGCCACCAGCAGAGCCATAGCGGGAGCGCGCACAGATACGCAGTATTTT.

This chain uses TRBV19 with TRBJ2-2; 10 nucleotides agree with TRBD1. V lost 7 bases to trimming and J lost 6 bases; unmatched junction nucleotides: 5. The length of the CDR3 is 14 residues. CDR1 LNHDA and CDR2 SQIVND come from the germline V gene (reference sequence). CDR3 sequence (DNA): TGTGCCAGTACACGGACAGGGGGAGCCGGGGAGCTGTTTTTT. Protein product: CASTRTGGAGELFF.

This chain connects TRBV9 to TRBJ1-3; no firm D call. The ends were cut back, 3 bases at V and 0 bases at J, with 13 bases in the middle. The CDR3 length is 16 residues. From germline, CDR1 is SGDLS and CDR2 YYNGEE. The CDR3 spells CASSADPGDSGNTIYF. CDR3 sequence (DNA): TGTGCCAGCAGCGCCGACCCCGGGGACTCTGGAAACACCATATATTTT.

The chain is built from TRBV24-1 and TRBJ2-1; 12 bases are a match to TRBD1. CDR1 and CDR2 from the germline V gene are KGHDR and SFDVKD. This CDR3 contains 16 residues. After removal of 3 bases from V and 8 bases from J, the junction contained 7 bases not matched to a gene. CDR3 in amino acids: CATSDDGTGGLYEQFF. The CDR3 coding sequence is TGTGCCACCAGTGATGACGGGACAGGGGGCTTATATGAGCAGTTCTTC.